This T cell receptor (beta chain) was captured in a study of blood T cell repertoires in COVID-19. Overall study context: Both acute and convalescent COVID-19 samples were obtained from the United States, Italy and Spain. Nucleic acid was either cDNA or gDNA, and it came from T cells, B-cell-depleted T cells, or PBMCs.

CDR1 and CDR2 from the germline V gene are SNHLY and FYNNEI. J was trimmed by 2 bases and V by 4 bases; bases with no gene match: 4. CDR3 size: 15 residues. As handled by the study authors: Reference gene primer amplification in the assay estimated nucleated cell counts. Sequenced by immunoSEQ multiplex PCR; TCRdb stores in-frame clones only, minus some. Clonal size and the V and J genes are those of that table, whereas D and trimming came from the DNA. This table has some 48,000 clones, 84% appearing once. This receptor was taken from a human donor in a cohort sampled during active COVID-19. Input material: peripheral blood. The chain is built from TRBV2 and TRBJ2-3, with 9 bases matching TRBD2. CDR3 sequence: CASSVAGANTDTQYF. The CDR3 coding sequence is TGTGCCAGCAGTGTAGCGGGGGCCAACACAGATACGCAGTATTTT. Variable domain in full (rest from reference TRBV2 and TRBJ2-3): EPEVTQTPSHQVTQMGQEVILRCVPISNHLYFYWYRQILGQKVEFLVSFYNNEISEKSEIFDDQFSVERPDGSNFTLKIRSTKLEDSAMYFCASSVAGANTDTQYFGPGTRLTVL.